Sequencing of this T cell receptor beta chain was carried out in a study of T cell responses to AZD1222 COVID-19 vaccine. Study-wide results and limits: Distributed over spike, vaccine-associated CD4 TCRs predominated at 160-218 and 743-854. Sampled repertoires all dated from after the peak T cell response. The reported proportion of spike-specific TCRs targeting unmutated variant regions was nearly half. After two AZD1222 doses, spike-specific TCR breadth and depth rose versus day 0.

About this clone itself: Its antigen is as yet unknown.

Germline trimming cut 3 bases from V and 9 bases from J; bases unmatched to any gene: 7. Germline-derived CDR1 and CDR2 are LNHDA and SQIVND (reference sequence). The CDR3 contains 15 residues. Some clones are missing from TCRdb's copy, which holds only in-frame ones; the method was immunoSEQ multiplex PCR. The sample has under 150,000 clones; around 89% are singletons. The receptor was derived from an adult in good health. The input for sequencing was peripheral blood, taken on day 0 of MenACWY control vaccination. The genes are TRBV19 and TRBJ1-6, with 8 bases identical to TRBD1. CDR3 in DNA: TGTGCCAGTAGTATGGATGACAGGGGCGGTTCACCCCTCCACTTT. This sequence encodes CASSMDDRGGSPLHF.